The rows below give T cell receptor beta chains drawn from one sample of a study of T cell responses to AZD1222 COVID-19 vaccine. The table came from immunoSEQ multiplex PCR; TCRdb's copy has only in-frame clones and leaves some out. There are 110,000 to 150,000 clones in the sample; 75% to 90% occur only once, and 1.5% to 2% lies in the top ten. Sequencing was performed on peripheral blood, taken on day 0 of AZD1222 vaccination. These receptors all stem from an adult in good health. Both conserved end residues are part of each CDR3. Each record gives: J gene, V gene, clone size, D gene, CDR3 protein, CDR3 DNA. The D gene is left open where the match is weak. Rows may omit the clone size; those that give it use once, few, many or a size class.

>TRBJ2-1|TRBV11-3|once|TRBD2
CASSSGLVSYNEQFF
TGTGCCAGCAGCTCCGGACTAGTTAGCTACAATGAGCAGTTCTTC
>TRBJ1-2|TRBV6-5|-|-
CASSSTGNYGYTF
TGTGCCAGCTCATCGACAGGCAACTATGGCTACACCTTC
>TRBJ1-2|TRBV9|once|-
CASSPRSAGAGYGYTF
TGTGCCAGCAGCCCGCGCTCGGCCGGGGCCGGCTATGGCTACACCTTC
>TRBJ2-1|TRBV7-9|once|-
CASSSPGGNEQFF
TGTGCCAGCAGCTCTCCAGGGGGGAATGAGCAGTTCTTC
>TRBJ2-1|TRBV18|-|TRBD2
CASSLSSGSYNEQFF
TGTGCCAGCTCCCTAAGTAGCGGGAGCTACAATGAGCAGTTCTTC
>TRBJ1-6|TRBV2|-|-
CASSGAGENSPLHF
TGTGCCAGCAGTGGTGCGGGGGAGAATTCACCCCTCCACTTT
>TRBJ1-5|TRBV10-2|-|-
CASSEWQANNQPQHF
TGCGCCAGCAGTGAGTGGCAGGCGAACAATCAGCCCCAGCATTTT
>TRBJ1-6|TRBV14|-|-
CASSQGWVGYSYNSPLHF
TGTGCCAGCAGCCAAGGATGGGTGGGTTACTCCTATAATTCACCCCTCCACTTT
>TRBJ1-5|TRBV3-1/TRBV3-2|-|TRBD1
CASSQADRGGNQPQHF
TGTGCCAGCAGCCAGGCAGACAGGGGGGGAAATCAGCCCCAGCATTTT
>TRBJ2-3|TRBV28|-|-
CASSSRKGVTDTQYF
TGTGCCAGCAGCTCGCGAAAAGGAGTCACAGATACGCAGTATTTT
>TRBJ2-7|TRBV3-1/TRBV3-2|-|-
CASSQTFGTESSYEQYF
TGTGCCAGCAGCCAAACATTTGGGACGGAGAGCTCCTACGAGCAGTACTTC
>TRBJ1-1|TRBV29-1|-|-
CSVVLQENTEAFF
TGCAGCGTTGTCCTGCAGGAGAACACTGAAGCTTTCTTT